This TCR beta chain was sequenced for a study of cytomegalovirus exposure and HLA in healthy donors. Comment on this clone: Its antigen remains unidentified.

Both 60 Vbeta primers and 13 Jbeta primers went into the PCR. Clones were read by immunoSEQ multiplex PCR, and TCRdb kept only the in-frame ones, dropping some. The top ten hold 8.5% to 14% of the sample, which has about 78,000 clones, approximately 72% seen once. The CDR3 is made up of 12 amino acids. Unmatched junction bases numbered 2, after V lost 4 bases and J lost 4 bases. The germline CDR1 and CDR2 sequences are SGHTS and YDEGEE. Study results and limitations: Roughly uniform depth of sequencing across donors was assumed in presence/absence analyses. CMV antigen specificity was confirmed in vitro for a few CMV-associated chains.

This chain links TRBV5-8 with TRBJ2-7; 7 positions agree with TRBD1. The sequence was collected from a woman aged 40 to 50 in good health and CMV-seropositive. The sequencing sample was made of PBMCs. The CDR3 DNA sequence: TGTGCCAGCAGCATACAGGGGTACGAGCAGTACTTC. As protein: CASSIQGYEQYF.